This T cell receptor beta chain is drawn from a study of cytomegalovirus exposure and HLA in healthy donors (dated by TCRdb to between 2016 and 2019). About the investigation overall: In an earlier analysis of 587 of the donors, about 260 Gb of sequence data and about 110 million unique TCR beta sequences from about 179 million T cells were reported. In a later analysis, previously published TCR beta repertoires from several hundred donors were re-analyzed and high-resolution HLA genotyping was added so that TCR occurrence patterns could be studied. Class I and class II HLA loci were covered by the typing at four-digit resolution. All discovery cohort repertoires had been generated on a single sequencing platform. The study used immunosequencing to profile the T cell repertoires of 666 subjects and linked those repertoires to cytomegalovirus serostatus. In a later genetic analysis, genome-wide SNP genotypes for about three fifths of the roughly 670 donors were used, and that subset was treated as a discovery cohort. The study aimed to test whether signatures of past pathogen exposure could be identified by cataloging public T cell receptors. Alongside the repertoire data, information on donor age, sex, ethnicity and CMV serostatus was compiled. Across roughly 420 genotyped donors of the cohort, an average of about 240,000 unique TCR beta nucleotide sequences per donor were sequenced, and 15% to 20% of those sequences were non-productive. Because of strong linkage in the cohort, roughly five DR-DQ haplotypes were treated as single units for association and clustering. The later analysis used no new phenotypic data to find candidate immune exposures, relying instead on TCR beta sequences and their occurrence across donors. The study combined high-throughput TCR immunosequencing, statistical association of individual TCRs with disease status, and machine learning to predict cytomegalovirus infection status. An early release that covered several hundred HLA-typed donors contained about 300 gigabases of sequencing data and some 87 million unique TCR sequences. To decide whether each TCR beta V gene segment behaved as functional or pseudogenic, an earlier analysis of some 580 of the donors relied on high-throughput TCR beta sequencing. Besides the first cohort of under 700 subjects, a separate validation cohort made up of 120 different subjects was used. Of the 350 to 450 genotyped donors, 81% fell in the genetic ancestry cluster associated with self-reported Caucasian donors. Typing coverage varied by locus: 629-630 donors for A, B, C, DRB1 and DQB1; approximately 560 for DQA1; around 610 for DPA1; roughly 450 for DPB1. Points the paper makes about the study in general: Cytomegalovirus status was reported to be diagnosed by the classifier with high specificity and sensitivity in both the original and validation cohorts. Most CMV-associated TCR beta chains appeared to be HLA-restricted in a later analysis, and the HLA associations seemed to be driven largely by CMV exposure. Some IMGT-functional V segments, including TRBV6-2 and TRBV6-3, could not be distinguished by the 87-base-pair reads and were therefore excluded. Strong co-occurrence of HLA alleles, especially DR and DQ, made assigning TCR associations to individual alleles difficult. The authors suggested that the approach could potentially be generalized to other disease states and immunological phenotypes. According to a later analysis, parvovirus B19, influenza, CMV and Epstein-Barr virus appeared linked to several top co-occurrence clusters. A total of 164 TCR beta chains were listed by the study as associated with cytomegalovirus. Correlated functional status among segregating V segments might be attributable to linkage disequilibrium, but an unknown experimental factor could not be ruled out. In a later genetic analysis, fewer N-insertions in productive TCRs were reported among donors in an Asian-associated ancestry cluster than the approximately 710-donor mean. This cohort had only TCR beta chains sequenced, and the lack of alpha or paired-chain data limited which features could be detected. The sequencing pipeline was judged likely to have produced a cluster of highly shared sequence variants as a technical artifact. An earlier analysis of 587 of the donors showed that most TCR beta V segments appeared in productive rearrangements either about 87% or about 30% of the time, which broadly matched IMGT annotations. HLA typing was unavailable for some donors at each locus, so association tests used only the typed subset. About 17 rarely observed V segments, including chromosome 9 orphons, were excluded from the earlier analysis of about 600 of the donors because counts were too low. A later analysis found that TCR association rates varied across HLA loci, with DRB1 alleles showing the most associated TCRs and HLA-C alleles the fewest. The only immune exposure information available for the cohort was CMV serostatus. At a false discovery rate of 0.05, a later analysis linked 16,951 TCR beta sequences to specific HLA alleles. Most TCR sequences were seen in very few donors, while some public TCRs were found in many individuals. The presence/absence analyses assumed that sequencing depth was roughly uniform across donors, and that assumption may not be true. V-gene and J-gene trimming of TCR beta chains was associated with a missense DCLRE1C variant in a later genetic analysis, and the association was replicated in an independent cohort. In a later analysis, HLA-associated TCR beta chains showed more clonal expansion and lower generation probabilities than non-associated chains that were equally common. A few of the identified cytomegalovirus-associated TCR beta chains were confirmed in vitro to be specific for cytomegalovirus antigens. A further reported finding was that TCR beta sequences accurately predicted the HLA-A and HLA-B alleles for most subjects in the first cohort.

In regard to this clone: Its antigen remains undetermined. Qualities for individual bases were not recorded, and no much larger clone is one base off.

The library came from the immunoSEQ multiplex PCR assay. For the multiplex PCR, a mixture combining 60 forward primers for TCR Vbeta segments and 13 reverse primers for TCR Jbeta segments was used. A multiplex PCR assay on genomic DNA amplified the CDR3 region of rearranged TCR beta genes. Amplified TCR beta libraries were sequenced as 87-base-pair reads on the Illumina HiSeq System. For the original study's pipeline: A later analysis counted approximately 84 million unique TCR beta chains across the 500 to 850 repertoires, and roughly 10 million of these chains were shared by at least two donors. A nearest-neighbor algorithm error-corrected the raw reads and collapsed the reads into unique sequences, merging closely related sequences to remove PCR and sequencing errors. CDR3 sequences were aligned to IMGT reference sequences to assign V, D and J gene segments. For a sequence to be retained, a match of at least six nucleotides to both a V gene segment and a J gene segment was required. Rearrangements were called productive when the CDR3 lacked stop codons and stayed in frame with V and J; all others were non-productive. CDR3 was defined according to IMGT convention as the region running from the second conserved V-encoded cysteine to the conserved J-encoded phenylalanine. Sequences without an unambiguous match to a single V gene segment were excluded from the earlier analysis of a few hundred of the donors. An earlier analysis of a few hundred of the donors called V segments functional above 56.7% productive rearrangements and segregating when the between-donor standard deviation exceeded 5%. A statistical classification framework was developed to diagnose cytomegalovirus status using the catalog of TCR beta chain sequences. In a later analysis, TCR nucleotide sequences were compared against IMGT/GENE-DB human TR gene sequences so that V and J genes could be assigned. Using the TCRdist pipeline, a later analysis assigned CDR3 sequences along with most-parsimonious VDJ recombination scenarios. In a later analysis, each TCR beta chain was defined by its CDR3 amino acid sequence together with its V-gene family, and reads lacking a unique V-gene family were excluded. To address suspected cross-contamination and a sequencing artifact, a later analysis removed 450 to 700 highly shared, low-generation-probability nucleotide sequences. In a later analysis, a clonal expansion index for each public chain was calculated from normalized within-repertoire ranks of inferred template counts. A later analysis computed generation probabilities with a VDJ recombination model fitted to out-of-frame rearrangements, and checked the results against IGoR. Hypergeometric tests were used in a later analysis to score TCR-TCR, TCR-HLA and TCR-CMV co-occurrence, with a repertoire-size bias correction applied to the TCR pairs. False discovery rates were estimated in a later analysis by permuting HLA or CMV assignments 20 times. In a later analysis, co-occurring TCRs were grouped using DBSCAN, and TCRdist sequence similarity was added for clustering within HLA-allele-positive subsets. For co-occurrence clustering, repertoires with fewer than 30,000 or more than 120,000 public chains were excluded, along with about five repertoires with anomalous nucleotide sharing. TCRdb provides this immuneACCESS table in a form limited to in-frame rearrangements. Some clones are lacking; in checked studies, under half of them reflect an unresolved V gene, and why the rest are absent is not known. V, J and clone size are taken as reported in that table, and D and trimming were inferred from the DNA itself. The sample includes some 190,000 clones, with just under 75% observed a single time. In total, the top ten clones hold less than 4% of the sample.

The cohort comprised 666 healthy bone marrow donors. All cohort members were sampled while nominally healthy, although unrecorded immune exposures were likely present. The donor tested CMV seropositive, placing the donor among the roughly 300 seropositive members of the cohort. A peripheral blood sample was collected from each donor, and TCR beta sequencing was performed on peripheral blood mononuclear cells. Genomic DNA was extracted from the blood cell samples with the Qiagen DNeasy Blood Extraction Kit. Trimming at the junction amounts to 5 bases on V and 2 bases on J, and the germline ends lie 12 bases apart. For CDR1 and CDR2, the germline V gene lists MDHEN and SYDVKM. From the cysteine up to the phenylalanine, the CDR3 has a length of 14 residues. Just the 42-base CDR3 DNA is kept, in frame starting at base 1.

The sample taken for sequencing was PBMCs. This TCR derives from a woman aged 30 to 39 in good health and CMV-seropositive. The chain links TRBV28 with TRBJ1-1; TRBD1 might be the D gene, on 5 matching bases. The DNA reads TGTGCCAGCAGTCTAGGGGAACCTAACACTGAAGCTTTCTTT. Its protein product is CASSLGEPNTEAFF.